This T cell receptor beta chain comes out of a study of quantifying T cell responses using KT2 cells. About the research overall: Reverse transcription used primers in the TCR alpha and beta constant regions.

Each cDNA got a UMI-containing oligo ligated at its 3' end. The first PCR ran 4 to 5 cycles with an equimolar RC1.1 and RC1.2 beta primer mix. One entry per CDR3 protein results from TCRdb running MiXCR on the UMI-ligation and nested PCR reads. The table records 60,000 or so distinct CDR3 sequences, roughly an eighth of them present only once. Trimming pared 1 base from V and 3 bases from J, leaving 11 bases between. The CDR3 totals 15 residues. This sequence originates from a human donor. V is TRBV12-3 or TRBV12-4 and J is TRBJ2-3; D gene ambiguous. The specimen was PBMCs spiked with cells of the T cell clone KT2. The CDR3 reads CASSLDVAGTDTQYF. In DNA, the CDR3 is TGTGCCAGCAGTTTAGATGTGGCCGGTACAGATACGCAGTATTTT.